This T cell receptor beta chain was sequenced during a study of T cell responses to AZD1222 COVID-19 vaccine. Per the germline V gene, CDR1 is SGDLS and CDR2 is YYNGEE. The CDR3 extends over 14 amino acids. V lost 3 bases to trimming and J lost 4 bases; unmatched junction nucleotides: 3. There are a few counts of this clone. Some clones are missing from TCRdb's copy, which holds only in-frame ones; the method was immunoSEQ multiplex PCR. The sample carries roughly 150,000 clones, 87% recorded once. Here the sequenced sample was peripheral blood, taken 28 days after the second AZD1222 dose. The source is an adult who received the AZD1222 COVID-19 vaccine. The V and J genes are TRBV9 and TRBJ1-4, with 7 bases lining up with TRBD1. In nucleotides, the CDR3 is TGTGCCAGCAGCGCCGGGACAGTTAATGAAAAACTGTTTTTT. This codes for CASSAGTVNEKLFF.